One sample yielded the 5 T cell receptor beta chains listed below, sequenced in a study of cytomegalovirus exposure and HLA in healthy donors. With 60 Vbeta and 13 Jbeta primers, the PCR was carried out. Measured with immunoSEQ multiplex PCR; TCRdb has only the in-frame clones, and not every one. Of around 100,000 clones in the sample, about 72% were seen once. The source material was PBMCs. The source of these receptors is a man in his thirties or forties in good health and CMV-seronegative.

This clone was detected only a few times. In nucleotides, the CDR3 is TGTGCCAGCAGTCCCTCAGGGGACGGCTATCAGCCCCAGCATTTT. This sequence encodes CASSPSGDGYQPQHF. The chain links TRBV6-4 to TRBJ1-5, with a possible D match to TRBD1 (6 bases). V gave up 5 bases and J gave up 5 bases, with 16 bases separating them. This CDR3 region has 15 residues. Per the germline V gene, CDR1 is MRHNA and CDR2 is SNTAGT.

The CDR3 sequence: CASSSTGVLSTDTQYF. CDR3 nucleotides: TGTGCCAGCAGCTCCACAGGGGTTCTTAGCACAGATACGCAGTATTTT. The chain uses TRBV7-2 and TRBJ2-3; 7 bases agree with TRBD1. Germline trimming cut 4 bases from V and 0 bases from J; bases unmatched to any gene: 7. Germline CDR1 is SGHTA and CDR2 is FQGNSA. The CDR3 runs to 16 residues.

The J gene is TRBJ1-1, the V gene TRBV27; possible D gene TRBD1, 5 bases. This CDR3 region has 13 residues. Germline lookup yields CDR1 MNHEY and CDR2 SMNVEV (reference sequence). The germline V and J ends were trimmed by 6 bases and 1 base, with 9 bases remaining between them. DNA for the CDR3: TGTGCCAGCAGCCGGGGGTGGAACACTGAAGCTTTCTTT. It translates to CASSRGWNTEAFF.

The chain joins TRBV27 to TRBJ2-3; D may be TRBD2 (5 bases). Germline CDR1 is MNHEY and CDR2 is SMNVEV (reference sequence). V gave up 5 bases and J gave up 0 bases, with 12 bases separating them. CDR3 length: 15 residues. As DNA, the CDR3 is TGTGCCAGCAGTGCTCAGACTACTAGCACAGATACGCAGTATTTT. This sequence encodes CASSAQTTSTDTQYF.

This clone has only a few counts. The rearrangement joins TRBV5-6 to TRBJ2-7, with a weak D call TRBD2 (5 bases). Trimming left V 2 bases short and J 2 bases short, with 14 bases between. CDR3 size: 15 residues. CDR1 and CDR2 from the germline V gene are SGHDT and YYEEEE. CDR3 bases: TGTGCCAGCAGCTTTCGAGGGAACCTCCCCTACGAGCAGTACTTC. The encoded protein is CASSFRGNLPYEQYF. Based on the CDR3 plus reference TRBV5-6 and TRBJ2-7, the full variable domain is DAGVTQSPTHLIKTRGQQVTLRCSPKSGHDTVSWYQQALGQGPQFIFQYYEEEERQRGNFPDRFSGHQFPNYSSELNVNALLLGDSALYLCASSFRGNLPYEQYFGPGTRLTVT.